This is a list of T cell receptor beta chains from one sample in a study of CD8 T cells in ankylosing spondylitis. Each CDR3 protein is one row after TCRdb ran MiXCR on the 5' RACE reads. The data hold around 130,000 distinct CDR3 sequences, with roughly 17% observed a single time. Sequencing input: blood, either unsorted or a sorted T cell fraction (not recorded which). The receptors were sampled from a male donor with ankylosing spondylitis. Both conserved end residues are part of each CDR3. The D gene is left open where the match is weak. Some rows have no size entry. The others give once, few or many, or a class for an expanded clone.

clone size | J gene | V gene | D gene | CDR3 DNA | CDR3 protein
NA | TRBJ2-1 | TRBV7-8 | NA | TGTGCCAGCGGAGCGAAGCACAATGAGCAGTTCTTC | CASGAKHNEQFF
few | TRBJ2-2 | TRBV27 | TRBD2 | TGTGCCACCCGGAAGCGGGAGGGGAACACCGGGGAGCTGTTTTTT | CATRKREGNTGELFF
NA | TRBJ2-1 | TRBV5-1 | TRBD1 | TGCGCCAGCAGCTTCAGGGGGCATGAGCAGTTCTTC | CASSFRGHEQFF
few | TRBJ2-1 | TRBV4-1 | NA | TGCGCCAGCAGCCAAGAATCCCTTGCGGGGCCCCAGCAGTTCTTC | CASSQESLAGPQQFF
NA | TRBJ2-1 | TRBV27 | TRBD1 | TGTGCCAGCAGTCCACGGGACAGCTCCTACAATGAGCAGTTCTTC | CASSPRDSSYNEQFF
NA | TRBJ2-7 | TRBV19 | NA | TGTGCCAGTAGTAGCACAGGTGACTCGGGGTACGAGCAGTACTTC | CASSSTGDSGYEQYF
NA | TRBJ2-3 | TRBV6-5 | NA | TGTGCCAGCAGTTACTCATCAGCCCGAGATACGCAGTATTTT | CASSYSSARDTQYF
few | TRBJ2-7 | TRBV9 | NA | TGTGCCAGCAGCGTAGCAGGGAAAGGATACGAGCAGTACTTC | CASSVAGKGYEQYF
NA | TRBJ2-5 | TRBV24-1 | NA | TGTGCCACCAGTGATCTTGACCTTGGGACCCAGTACTTC | CATSDLDLGTQYF
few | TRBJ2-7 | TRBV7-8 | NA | TGTGCCAGCAGCTTAACCGGTAGTTACGACGAGCAGTACTTC | CASSLTGSYDEQYF
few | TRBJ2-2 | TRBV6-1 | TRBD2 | TGTGCCAGCAGTGAAGGAAGGGGGGGACTAGCAGAGCGGGACACCGGGGAGCTGTTTTTT | CASSEGRGGLAERDTGELFF
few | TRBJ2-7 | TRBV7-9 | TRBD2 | TGTGCCAGCAGCCCCCCCAAACACGGGAGGTTTCGGGTTTTGTTATCCTACGAGCAGTACTTC | CASSPPKHGRFRVLLSYEQYF
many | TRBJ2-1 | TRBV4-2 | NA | TGTGCCAGCAGCCAAGGAGGGGATCCCTACAATGAGCAGTTCTTC | CASSQGGDPYNEQFF
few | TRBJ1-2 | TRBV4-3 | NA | TGCGCCAGCAGCCAAGCTAGTCGGGGTGGTGGTGGCTACACCTTC | CASSQASRGGGGYTF
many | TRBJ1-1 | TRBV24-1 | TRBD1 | TGTGCCACCAGTGACTCGACAGGGTCGACTGAAGCTTTCTTT | CATSDSTGSTEAFF
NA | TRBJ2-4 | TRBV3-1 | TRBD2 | TGTGCCAGCAGCCAAGATGCGGGACTAGCGGAGATACTAGCCAAAAACATTCAGTACTTC | CASSQDAGLAEILAKNIQYF
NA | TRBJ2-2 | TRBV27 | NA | TGTGCCAGCAGTTTTCCTGGGAACGGGGAGCTGTTTTTT | CASSFPGNGELFF
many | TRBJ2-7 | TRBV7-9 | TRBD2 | TGTGCCAGCACCTCGGGGGAGGGCCGTACCTACGAGCAGTACTTC | CASTSGEGRTYEQYF
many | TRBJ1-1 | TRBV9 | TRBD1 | TGTGCCAGCAGCGCCGTTGGGACAGGGAACACTGAAGCTTTCTTT | CASSAVGTGNTEAFF
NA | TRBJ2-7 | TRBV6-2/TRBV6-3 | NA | TGTGCCAGCAGTTTCGGGGGACTTTCTGTGCAGTACTTC | CASSFGGLSVQYF
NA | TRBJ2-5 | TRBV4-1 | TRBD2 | TGCGCCAGCAGCCAAGATATGTTCTTTTATGAGCGGGGGAACGCACAAGAGACCCAGTACTTC | CASSQDMFFYERGNAQETQYF
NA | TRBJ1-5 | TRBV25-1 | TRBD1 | TGTGCCAGCAGTTGGACAGGGAGGGATCAGCCCCAGCATTTT | CASSWTGRDQPQHF
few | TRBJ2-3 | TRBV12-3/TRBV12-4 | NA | TGTGCCAGCAATCAGAGAAGGGACTGGGGGTTAGGAGATACGCAGTATTTT | CASNQRRDWGLGDTQYF
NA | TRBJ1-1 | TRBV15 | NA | TGTGCCACCAGCCCCCGCCCCTCTCTGGACACTGAAGCTTTCTTT | CATSPRPSLDTEAFF
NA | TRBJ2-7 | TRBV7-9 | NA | TGTGCCAGCAGCAACCGGGACATGAGCTACGAGCAGTACTTC | CASSNRDMSYEQYF
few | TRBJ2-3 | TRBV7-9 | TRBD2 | TGTGCCAGCAGCTCCTCCGGGACTAGCGGCACAGATACGCAGTATTTT | CASSSSGTSGTDTQYF
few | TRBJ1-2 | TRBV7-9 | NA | TGTGCCAGCAGCCCTGATGGAGGGAGCTATGGCTACACCTTC | CASSPDGGSYGYTF
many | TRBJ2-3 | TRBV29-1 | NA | TGCAGCGTTGACTCGGGAGTGACAGATACGCAGTATTTT | CSVDSGVTDTQYF
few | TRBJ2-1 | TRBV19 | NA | TGTGCCAGTAGTCTGGGACTCCACGAGCAGTTCTTC | CASSLGLHEQFF
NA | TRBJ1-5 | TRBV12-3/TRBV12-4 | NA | TGTGCCAGCAGCGCCCGTGGAAGGCCTGGTCAGCCCCAGCATTTT | CASSARGRPGQPQHF
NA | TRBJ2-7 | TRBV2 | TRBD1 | TGTGCCAGCAAGGACAGGGGCACCTACGAGCAGTACTTC | CASKDRGTYEQYF
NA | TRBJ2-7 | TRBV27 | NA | TGTGCCAGCAGTATAGGGACCGCTGTCCTCCACGAGCAGTACTTC | CASSIGTAVLHEQYF
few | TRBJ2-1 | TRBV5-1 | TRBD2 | TGCGCCAGCAGCTCCTTCAGCGGGGACTACAATGAGCAGTTCTTC | CASSSFSGDYNEQFF
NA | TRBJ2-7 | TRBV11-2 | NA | TGTGCCAGCAGCTTAGTGGGAGAAAGCGAGCAGTACTTC | CASSLVGESEQYF
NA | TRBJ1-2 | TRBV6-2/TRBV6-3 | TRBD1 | TGTGCCAGCAGTAAGGGACAGATAGGCTACACCTTC | CASSKGQIGYTF
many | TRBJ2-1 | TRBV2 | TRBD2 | TGTGCCAGCTCCGGAGGACTAGCCTACAATGAGCAGTTCTTC | CASSGGLAYNEQFF
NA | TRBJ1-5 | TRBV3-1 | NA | TGTGCCAGCAGCCAAGATCCGGCACAAGATCAGCCCCAGCATTTT | CASSQDPAQDQPQHF
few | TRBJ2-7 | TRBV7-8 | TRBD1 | TGTGCCAGCAGCCCCGCCTGGGACAGTGAGACCTACGAGCAGTACTTC | CASSPAWDSETYEQYF
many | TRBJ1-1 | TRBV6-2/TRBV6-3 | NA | TGTGCCAGCAGTTACCCGACAGGGAACACTGAAGCTTTCTTT | CASSYPTGNTEAFF
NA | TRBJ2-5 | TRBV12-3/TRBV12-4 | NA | TGTGCCAGCTCCGTAGGGGGGGAGACCCAGTACTTC | CASSVGGETQYF
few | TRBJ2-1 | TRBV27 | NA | TGTGCCAGCAGTTCCCTCATGTACAATGAGCAGTTCTTC | CASSSLMYNEQFF
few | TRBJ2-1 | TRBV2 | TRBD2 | TGTGCCAGCAGTGAGACGGGACTAGATCGAGGTGAGCAGTTCTTC | CASSETGLDRGEQFF
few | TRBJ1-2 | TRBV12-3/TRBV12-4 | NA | TGTGCCAGCAGTTTGGGCAGCTTGTGGGGCTACACCTTC | CASSLGSLWGYTF
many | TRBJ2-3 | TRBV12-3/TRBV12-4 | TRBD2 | TGTGCCAGCAGTTTTGGGCGGGAGGGCTTCACAGATACGCAGTATTTT | CASSFGREGFTDTQYF